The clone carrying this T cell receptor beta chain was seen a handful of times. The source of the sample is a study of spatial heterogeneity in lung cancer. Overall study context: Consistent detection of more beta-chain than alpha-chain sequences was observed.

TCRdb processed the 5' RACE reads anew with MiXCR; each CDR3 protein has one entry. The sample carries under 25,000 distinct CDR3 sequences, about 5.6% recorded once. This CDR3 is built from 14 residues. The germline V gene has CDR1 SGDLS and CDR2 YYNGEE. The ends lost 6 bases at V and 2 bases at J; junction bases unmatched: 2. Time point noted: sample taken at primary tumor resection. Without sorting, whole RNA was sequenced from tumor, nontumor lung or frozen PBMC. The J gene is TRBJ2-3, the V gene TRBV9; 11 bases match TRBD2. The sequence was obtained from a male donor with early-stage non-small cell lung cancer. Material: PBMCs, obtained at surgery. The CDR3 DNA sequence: TGTGCCAGCAATAGCGGGGGGGCCACAGATACGCAGTATTTT. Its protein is CASNSGGATDTQYF. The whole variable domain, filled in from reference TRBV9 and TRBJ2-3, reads DSGVTQTPKHLITATGQRVTLRCSPRSGDLSVYWYQQSLDQGLQFLIQYYNGEERAKGNILERFSAQQFPDLHSELNLSSLELGDSALYFCASNSGGATDTQYFGPGTRLTVL.